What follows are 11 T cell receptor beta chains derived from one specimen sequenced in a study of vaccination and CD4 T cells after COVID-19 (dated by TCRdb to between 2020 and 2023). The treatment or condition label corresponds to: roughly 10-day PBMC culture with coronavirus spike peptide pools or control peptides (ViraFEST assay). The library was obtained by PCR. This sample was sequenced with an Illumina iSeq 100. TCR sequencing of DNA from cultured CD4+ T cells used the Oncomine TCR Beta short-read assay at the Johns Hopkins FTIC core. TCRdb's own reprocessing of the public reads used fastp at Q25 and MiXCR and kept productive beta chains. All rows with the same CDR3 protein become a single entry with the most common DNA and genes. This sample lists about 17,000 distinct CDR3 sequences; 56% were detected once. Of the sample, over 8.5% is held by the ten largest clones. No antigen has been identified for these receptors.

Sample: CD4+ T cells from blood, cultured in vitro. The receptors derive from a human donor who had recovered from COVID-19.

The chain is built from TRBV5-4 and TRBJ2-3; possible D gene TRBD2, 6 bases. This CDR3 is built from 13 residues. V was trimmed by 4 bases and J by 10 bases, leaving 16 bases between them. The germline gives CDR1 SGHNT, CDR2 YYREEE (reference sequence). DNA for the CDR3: TGTGCCAGCAGCCGGGACTCCGCCTTAGCGCAGTATTTT. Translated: CASSRDSALAQYF.

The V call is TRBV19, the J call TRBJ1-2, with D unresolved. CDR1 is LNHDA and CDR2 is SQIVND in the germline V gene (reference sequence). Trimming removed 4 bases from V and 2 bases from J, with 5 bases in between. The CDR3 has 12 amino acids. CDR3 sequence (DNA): TGTGCCAGTAGTAGGCAGAACTATGGCTACACCTTC. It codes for CASSRQNYGYTF.

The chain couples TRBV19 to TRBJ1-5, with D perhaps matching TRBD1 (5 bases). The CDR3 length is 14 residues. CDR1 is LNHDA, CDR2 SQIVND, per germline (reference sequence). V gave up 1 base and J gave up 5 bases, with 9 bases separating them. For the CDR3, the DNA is TGTGCCAGTAGTATAGGGTGGGGGGATCAGCCCCAGCATTTT. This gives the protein CASSIGWGDQPQHF.

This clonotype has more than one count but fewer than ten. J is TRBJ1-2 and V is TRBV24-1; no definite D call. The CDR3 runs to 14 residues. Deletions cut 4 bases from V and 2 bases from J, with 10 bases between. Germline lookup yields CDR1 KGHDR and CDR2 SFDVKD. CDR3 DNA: TGTGCCACCAGTGACAGTCGGTCCAACTATGGCTACACCTTC. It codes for CATSDSRSNYGYTF.

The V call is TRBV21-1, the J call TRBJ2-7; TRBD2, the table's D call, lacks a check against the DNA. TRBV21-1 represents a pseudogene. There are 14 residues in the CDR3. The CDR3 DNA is TGTGCCAGCAGCAAAGCGACTAGCGAGTACGAGCAGTACTTC. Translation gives CASSKATSEYEQYF.

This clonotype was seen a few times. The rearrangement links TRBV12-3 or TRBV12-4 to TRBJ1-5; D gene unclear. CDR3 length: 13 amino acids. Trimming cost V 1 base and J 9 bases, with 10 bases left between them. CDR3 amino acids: CASSLGEERPQHF. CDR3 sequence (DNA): TGTGCCAGCAGTTTAGGGGAGGAGCGGCCCCAGCATTTT.

The CDR3 DNA reads TGTGCCAGCAGCTCTGACACCGGGGAGCTGTTTTTT. Its translation is CASSSDTGELFF. The chain is built from TRBV11-3 and TRBJ2-2; no definite D call. From germline, CDR1 is SGHNT and CDR2 YENEEA. Trimming left V 4 bases short and J 3 bases short, with 3 bases between. The CDR3 runs 12 residues.

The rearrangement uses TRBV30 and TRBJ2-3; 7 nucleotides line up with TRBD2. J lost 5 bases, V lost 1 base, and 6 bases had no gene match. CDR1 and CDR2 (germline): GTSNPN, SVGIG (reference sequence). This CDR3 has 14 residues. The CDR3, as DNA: TGTGCCTGGAGTGGGGGCGGGAGAAGAGATACGCAGTATTTT. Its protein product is CAWSGGGRRDTQYF.

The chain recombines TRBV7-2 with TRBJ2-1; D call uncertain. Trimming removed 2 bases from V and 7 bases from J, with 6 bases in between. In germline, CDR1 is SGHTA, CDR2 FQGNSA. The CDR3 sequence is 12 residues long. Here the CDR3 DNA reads TGTGCCAGCAGCTTATGGCGGAATGAGCAGTTCTTC. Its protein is CASSLWRNEQFF.

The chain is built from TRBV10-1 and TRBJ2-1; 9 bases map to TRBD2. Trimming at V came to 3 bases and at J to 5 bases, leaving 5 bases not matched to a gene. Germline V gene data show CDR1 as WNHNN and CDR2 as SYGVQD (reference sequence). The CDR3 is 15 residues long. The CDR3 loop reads CASSDSGSKDNEQFF. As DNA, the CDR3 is TGCGCCAGCAGTGATAGCGGGAGCAAGGACAATGAGCAGTTCTTC.

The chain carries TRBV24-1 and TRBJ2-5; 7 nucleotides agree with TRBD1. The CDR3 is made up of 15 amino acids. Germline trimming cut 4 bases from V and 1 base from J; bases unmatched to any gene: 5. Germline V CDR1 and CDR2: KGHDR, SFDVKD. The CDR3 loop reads CATSDPGQAQETQYF. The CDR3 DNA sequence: TGTGCCACCAGTGACCCCGGACAGGCCCAAGAGACCCAGTACTTC.